This T cell receptor (beta chain) was obtained from a study of tissue T cells after allogeneic stem cell transplantation. The V and J ends lost 2 bases and 7 bases respectively, with 8 bases between them. The CDR3 runs to 13 residues. Germline loops: CDR1 LGHNA, CDR2 YSYQKL. Sequencing of TCRbeta CDR3 at survey depth gave sequences and template counts. Assay used: immunoSEQ multiplex PCR; TCRdb lists only in-frame clones, some missing. The table lists 7,000 to 8,000 clones, about 63% of them singletons. On this clone itself: Its antigen is as yet unknown. Genes and germline are mouse. With the read ending 1 residue before the CDR3 end, the germline J gene is used to fill in that end.

Findings of the study overall: Motif-based clustering found tissue-specific repertoire signatures shared across patients, though few clones were shared.

The receptor was derived from a female BALB/c mouse in good health. The mice in this strain carry MHC haplotype H2-d. The specimen sequenced was blood. This rearrangement joins TRBV2 to TRBJ1-4; D is unclear. CDR3 loop: CASSQRTPERLFF. The CDR3 DNA, read in part, is TGTGCCAGCAGCCAACGGACCCCCGAAAGATTATTT.